Sequencing of this T cell receptor (beta chain) was carried out in a study of cytomegalovirus exposure and HLA in healthy donors. General observations from the study: In a later analysis, more than 15,000 TCR beta sequences were associated with HLA alleles at 0.05 false discovery rate. Sequence variants that were highly shared formed a cluster that was likely a sequencing artifact.

Researchers ran the PCR with 60 Vbeta and 13 Jbeta primers. Some clones are missing from TCRdb's copy, which holds only in-frame ones; the method was immunoSEQ multiplex PCR. This sample has over 150,000 clones; roughly 79% occur once, and the top ten carry 2.8%. Germline CDR1 reads SGHTA; CDR2 reads FQGNSA. CDR3 size: 13 residues. V was clipped by 5 bases and J by 8 bases, with 15 bases between them. Notes on this clone: Its antigen is as yet unknown.

This TCR was sampled from a man younger than 35 in good health and CMV-seronegative. Sequencing was done on a sample of PBMCs. This chain uses TRBV7-2 with TRBJ1-2; D ambiguous. The CDR3 protein is CASSLRGGRGYTF. CDR3 DNA sequence: TGTGCCAGCAGCCTCCGCGGCGGGCGCGGCTACACCTTC.